Below, 31 T cell receptor beta chains from the same sample are listed, as sequenced in a study of regulatory T cells in long-lasting Graves disease. RNA isolated from PBMCs was used to make the TCR library. TCRdb processed the reads anew with MiXCR; each CDR3 protein has one entry. The sample lists some 520 distinct CDR3 sequences; over 60% were seen once. The material was peripheral blood mononuclear cells (PBMCs), obtained with antithyroid drug treatment, in newly diagnosed or persistent Graves disease (not recorded which). The receptors derive from a woman aged 25 to 39 with Graves disease.

The chain joins TRBV2 to TRBJ1-1, with 7 bases that match TRBD1. V shed 8 bases, J shed 4 bases, and the junction held 10 bases outside the gene matches. This CDR3 has 14 residues. From germline, CDR1 is SNHLY and CDR2 FYNNEI. CDR3 amino acids: CASRPYRGGTEAFF. For the CDR3, the DNA is TGTGCCAGCCGTCCCTACAGGGGCGGCACTGAAGCTTTCTTT.

There are a few counts of this clonotype. This chain links TRBV19 with TRBJ1-2; D gene ambiguous. Deletions cut 9 bases from V and 7 bases from J, with 21 bases between. The CDR3 has 14 residues. Germline lookup yields CDR1 LNHDA and CDR2 SQIVND (reference sequence). The CDR3 DNA follows: TGTGCCAGCACGACGACTGGGATGGGCGGTGGCTACACCTTC. Translated, it gives CASTTTGMGGGYTF.

This clonotype was picked up one time. V usage is TRBV2 and J usage is TRBJ1-1; weak D call: TRBD1 (6 bases). The CDR3 contains 16 residues. The ends were cut back, 4 bases at V and 4 bases at J, with 19 bases in the middle. CDR1 is SNHLY, CDR2 FYNNEI, per germline. The DNA for the CDR3 is TGTGCCAGCAGTGTGGGGGGCAGAAGAAGAGGCACTGAAGCTTTCTTT. Translated: CASSVGGRRRGTEAFF.

J is TRBJ2-3 and V is TRBV5-1, with a tentative D call TRBD2 (5 bases). This CDR3 is built from 15 residues. Germline V lookup: CDR1 SGHRS, CDR2 YFSETQ. Trimming pared 0 bases from V and 4 bases from J, leaving 12 bases between. CDR3 residues: CASSLVGKRADTQYF. For the CDR3, the DNA is TGCGCCAGCAGCTTGGTCGGGAAAAGGGCAGATACGCAGTATTTT.

This clonotype was found a few times. Its ends do not fully match the called genes, so a read error is possible. The genes are TRBV4-1 and TRBJ2-7; 13 nucleotides line up with TRBD2. The CDR3 contains 16 residues. CDR1 is MGHRA, CDR2 YSYEKL, per germline. The CDR3 sequence: CASSHLVWTSGGGVHF. The DNA of the CDR3 is TGCGCCAGCAGCCACCTAGTATGGACTAGCGGGGGTGGTGTGCACTTC.

The CDR3 reads CSAEGRLNEKLFF. The CDR3 nucleotides read TGCAGTGCCGAGGGACGGCTTAATGAAAAACTGTTTTTT. This chain connects TRBV20-1 to TRBJ1-4, with a weak D call TRBD1 (5 bases). Trimming took 6 bases from V and 4 from J, leaving 12 bases between them. The CDR3 extends over 13 amino acids. The germline gives CDR1 DFQATT, CDR2 SNEGSKA (reference sequence).

The CDR3 region is CASSSGNSYEQYF. The DNA for the CDR3 is TGTGCCAGCTCTTCCGGGAACTCCTACGAGCAGTACTTC. The V gene is TRBV6-1, the J gene TRBJ2-7; perhaps TRBD2 as D (5 bases). Trimming shortened V by 8 bases and J by 0 bases, and 11 bases separated the two germline ends. CDR1 and CDR2 from the germline V gene are MNHNS and SASEGT. The CDR3 has 13 residues.

The V gene is TRBV18, the J gene TRBJ2-1; D remains ambiguous. The V end lost 2 bases, the J end lost 0 bases, and 8 bases lay between the germline ends. This CDR3 spans 15 amino acids. Germline V gene data show CDR1 as KGHSH and CDR2 as LQKENI. The CDR3 loop reads CASSPIAVSYNEQFF. The CDR3 DNA reads as TGTGCCAGCTCACCAATTGCGGTCTCCTACAATGAGCAGTTCTTC.

The rearrangement uses TRBV7-8 and TRBJ2-1; 11 positions agree with TRBD2. The germline V gene has CDR1 SGHVS and CDR2 FQNEAQ. This CDR3 region has 13 residues. Losses at the gene ends were 5 bases for V and 16 bases for J; bases not matched to a gene: 10. CDR3 coding DNA: TGTGCCAGCAGCCCCCCGGGACTAGCGGTTACATTCTTC. The encoded protein is CASSPPGLAVTFF.

This rearrangement joins TRBV28 to TRBJ2-3; no definite D call. This CDR3 region has 13 residues. Germline loops: CDR1 MDHEN, CDR2 SYDVKM. Trimming took 6 bases from V and 0 from J, leaving 7 bases between them. For the CDR3, the DNA is TGTGCCAGCAGGCTGGACAGCACAGATACGCAGTATTTT. Translation: CASRLDSTDTQYF.

This clonotype was seen a single time. The J gene is TRBJ2-1, the V gene TRBV7-2, with TRBD2 matching over 7 bases. This CDR3 spans 14 amino acids. With 3 bases clipped from V and 11 bases from J, the junction kept 10 bases outside the gene matches. In germline, CDR1 is SGHTA, CDR2 FQGNSA. CDR3 nucleotides: TGTGCCAGCAGCTTGATTGTGGGAGGGCCTAAGCAGTTCTTC. Its protein product is CASSLIVGGPKQFF. Together with reference TRBV7-2 and TRBJ2-1, the CDR3 gives the full variable domain: GAGVSQSPSNKVTEKGKDVELRCDPISGHTALYWYRQSLGQGLEFLIYFQGNSAPDKSGLPSDRFSAERTGGSVSTLTIQRTQQEDSAVYLCASSLIVGGPKQFFGPGTRLTVL.

The chain recombines TRBV29-1 with TRBJ2-3, with D perhaps TRBD2 (6 bases). CDR1 is SQVTM, CDR2 ANQGSEA, per germline. V was cut by 8 bases and J by 2 bases, with 20 bases left in between. The CDR3 contains 15 residues. Here the CDR3 reads CSIAGTHQTTDTQYF. The DNA for the CDR3 is TGCAGCATAGCCGGGACTCATCAGACCACAGATACGCAGTATTTT.

The V call is TRBV28, the J call TRBJ1-1; possibly TRBD1 for D (5 bases). The germline CDR1 and CDR2 sequences are MDHEN and SYDVKM. The CDR3 covers 18 residues. Trimming removed 6 bases at V and 3 bases at J, with 26 bases between. CDR3 sequence reads: CASSPNRKPTPIYTEAFF. CDR3 coding DNA: TGTGCCAGCAGCCCTAACAGGAAGCCAACCCCCATATACACTGAAGCTTTCTTT.

The chain links TRBV6-1 to TRBJ2-3, with D unresolved. Germline V CDR1 and CDR2: MNHNS, SASEGT. This CDR3 contains 12 residues. The ends were cut back, 7 bases at V and 6 bases at J, with 11 bases in the middle. The chain's CDR3 is CASTSYRDTQYF. CDR3 DNA sequence: TGTGCCAGCACCTCCTATAGGGATACGCAGTATTTT.

The chain combines TRBV29-1 with TRBJ2-7; D not certain. This CDR3 region has 13 residues. V lost 1 base and J 0 bases, leaving 7 bases between the germline ends. Germline values: CDR1 SQVTM, CDR2 ANQGSEA. CDR3 amino acids: CSVEAGPSYEQYF. The CDR3 bases are TGCAGCGTTGAAGCCGGGCCCTCCTACGAGCAGTACTTC.

The V and J genes are TRBV19 and TRBJ2-7; D gene ambiguous. The CDR3 sequence is 15 residues long. V lost 6 bases to trimming and J lost 2 bases, with 17 bases between them. Per germline, CDR1 LNHDA and CDR2 SQIVND (reference sequence). This chain's CDR3 is CASSVDGGSAYEQYF. In DNA form, the CDR3 reads TGTGCCAGTAGCGTGGACGGCGGCTCGGCCTACGAGCAGTACTTC.

This chain links TRBV6-5 with TRBJ1-4, with D maybe TRBD1 (5 bases). This CDR3 has 16 residues. Germline V lookup: CDR1 MNHEY, CDR2 SVGAGI. Trimming took 0 bases from V and 0 from J, leaving 8 bases between them. CDR3 loop: CASSYSGHPTNEKLFF. The CDR3 bases are TGTGCCAGCAGTTACTCCGGACATCCAACTAATGAAAAACTGTTTTTT.

The chain has TRBV14 and TRBJ2-1, with TRBD2 as a possible D gene (5 bases). V was cut by 1 base and J by 9 bases, with 13 bases left in between. Germline CDR1 and CDR2: SGHDN and FVKESK. CDR3 length: 14 amino acids. CDR3 protein: CASSQGGPPGEQFF. The CDR3 nucleotides are TGTGCCAGCAGCCAAGGCGGGCCCCCGGGTGAGCAGTTCTTC.

This chain joins TRBV4-2 and TRBJ1-2; 7 bases agree with TRBD1. The CDR3 is made up of 14 amino acids. Trimming at V came to 4 bases and at J to 1 base, leaving 3 bases not matched to a gene. Looked up from germline, CDR1 is LGHNA and CDR2 is YNFKEQ. DNA of the CDR3: TGTGCCAGCAGCCCGGGACAGAGTAACTATGGCTACACCTTC. Amino acids: CASSPGQSNYGYTF.

This chain joins TRBV7-9 and TRBJ2-1, with TRBD2 identical over 13 bases. This CDR3 is built from 17 residues. Germline V gives CDR1 SEHNR, CDR2 FQNEAQ (reference sequence). J gave up 2 bases and V 3 bases, and 4 bases lay outside the gene matches. CDR3 loop: CASSLRTSGGPYNEQFF. CDR3 sequence (DNA): TGTGCCAGCAGCTTGAGGACTAGCGGGGGCCCCTACAATGAGCAGTTCTTC.

The gene calls are TRBV7-7 and TRBJ2-5; D is ambiguous. Per the germline V gene, CDR1 is SSHAT and CDR2 is FNYEAQ (reference sequence). V was shortened by 2 bases and J by 1 base, with 17 bases between the two germline ends. The CDR3 consists of 17 residues. The CDR3 loop reads CASSLLWPGGAQETQYF. The DNA for the CDR3 is TGTGCCAGCAGCTTATTGTGGCCGGGTGGAGCCCAAGAGACCCAGTACTTC.

This chain links TRBV6-1 with TRBJ2-3; no definite D call. CDR1 is MNHNS, CDR2 SASEGT, per germline. This CDR3 has 13 residues. Between the trimmed V and J ends, which lost 0 bases and 6 bases, there was a span of 7 bases. This CDR3 reads CASSEAAMDTQYF. The CDR3 bases are TGTGCCAGCAGTGAAGCCGCGATGGATACGCAGTATTTT.

The V call is TRBV2, the J call TRBJ2-2, with no clear D. The germline CDR1 and CDR2 sequences are SNHLY and FYNNEI. The V gene lost 6 bases and the J gene lost 0 bases, with 5 bases spanning the gap. The CDR3 length is 13 residues. The CDR3 DNA is TGTGCCAGCAGGACAACGAACACCGGGGAGCTGTTTTTT. Amino acids: CASRTTNTGELFF.

As regards this clonotype: Without the conserved terminal phenylalanine or tryptophan, this CDR3 likely stems from a read error. This chain uses TRBV11-1 with TRBJ1-3; 7 nucleotides align to TRBD1. Germline lookup yields CDR1 SGHAT and CDR2 FQDESV (reference sequence). V shed 1 base, J shed 0 bases, and the junction held 0 bases outside the gene matches. The CDR3 totals 15 residues. The CDR3 region is CASSLGQGSGNTIYS. The CDR3 DNA follows: TGTGCCAGCAGCTTAGGACAGGGCTCTGGAAACACCATATATTCT.

This clonotype was picked up one time. This CDR3 is CASSPGGYTF. The CDR3 coding sequence is TGTGCCAGTAGCCCGGGCGGCTACACCTTC. The chain recombines TRBV19 with TRBJ1-2; no clear D gene. This CDR3 contains 10 residues. The V end was cut by 6 bases, the J end by 8 bases, with 7 bases between. CDR1 LNHDA and CDR2 SQIVND come from the germline V gene (reference sequence).

The chain joins TRBV28 to TRBJ2-5; D gene ambiguous. Between the trimmed V and J ends, which lost 2 bases and 1 base, there was a span of 2 bases. Per the germline V gene, CDR1 is MDHEN and CDR2 is SYDVKM. CDR3 length: 12 residues. Here the CDR3 reads CASSLLQETQYF. CDR3 nucleotide sequence: TGTGCCAGCAGTTTACTCCAAGAGACCCAGTACTTC.

This chain joins TRBV11-2 and TRBJ2-1; D perhaps matches TRBD2 (6 bases). Germline V gene data show CDR1 as SGHAT and CDR2 as FQNNGV. V was pared by 5 bases and J by 7 bases, with 18 bases between. This CDR3 comprises 15 residues. The CDR3 sequence: CASSPDHGGMNEQFF. Here the CDR3 DNA reads TGTGCCAGCAGCCCCGACCACGGGGGAATGAATGAGCAGTTCTTC. Variable domain in full (rest from reference TRBV11-2 and TRBJ2-1): EAGVAQSPRYKIIEKRQSVAFWCNPISGHATLYWYQQILGQGPKLLIQFQNNGVVDDSQLPKDRFSAERLKGVDSTLKIQPAKLEDSAVYLCASSPDHGGMNEQFFGPGTRLTVL.

The chain uses TRBV27 and TRBJ2-1; 9 bases agree with TRBD1. The junction had 7 bases not matched to a gene; V was cut back by 5 bases and J by 2 bases. Germline V gene data show CDR1 as MNHEY and CDR2 as SMNVEV (reference sequence). This CDR3 has 16 amino acids. The CDR3 spells CASSPRTGVAYNEQFF. The CDR3 DNA reads as TGTGCCAGCAGTCCTAGGACAGGGGTGGCCTACAATGAGCAGTTCTTC.

This chain joins TRBV15 and TRBJ1-2; D is possibly TRBD1 (6 bases). CDR3 length equals 16 residues. The germline V and J ends were trimmed by 0 bases and 4 bases, with 15 bases remaining between them. CDR1 and CDR2 from the germline V gene are LNHNV and YYDKDF (reference sequence). The CDR3 region has the DNA TGTGCCACCAGCAGAGATTGGGGGGGCGCCGCCTATGGCTACACCTTC. This codes for CATSRDWGGAAYGYTF.

The genes are TRBV4-1 and TRBJ2-7; D gene unclear. Germline loops: CDR1 MGHRA, CDR2 YSYEKL. The V gene lost 0 bases and the J gene lost 0 bases, with 9 bases spanning the gap. CDR3 size: 15 residues. DNA of the CDR3: TGCGCCAGCAGCCAAGAGGCTTGGTCCTCCTACGAGCAGTACTTC. It codes for CASSQEAWSSYEQYF.

The rearrangement joins TRBV15 to TRBJ2-1, with 7 bases that match TRBD2. The CDR3 consists of 13 residues. In germline, CDR1 is LNHNV, CDR2 YYDKDF (reference sequence). The V and J ends lost 0 bases and 9 bases, in that order; junction bases with no gene match: 2. Here the CDR3 reads CATSRDRGSEQFF. In DNA form, the CDR3 reads TGTGCCACCAGCAGAGATCGCGGGAGTGAGCAGTTCTTC.